The 17 T cell receptor beta chains below were found in one sample sequenced in a study of T-cell reconstitution after alpha-beta-depleted transplantation in children. Preparing the TCRbeta library involved the use of unique molecular identifiers. MiXCR was run by TCRdb on the PCR reads, yielding one entry per CDR3 protein. The data show 260,000 or so distinct CDR3 sequences, more than 10% seen once. Sequenced material: PBMCs from the stem cell graft donor, taken from the stem cell graft. These receptor sequences come from a human donor who donated a stem cell graft to a child with acute lymphoblastic leukemia.

This clonotype has ten or more counts. The chain links TRBV12-3 or TRBV12-4 to TRBJ1-6; perhaps TRBD1 as D (5 bases). This CDR3 is 12 amino acids long. Trimming removed 5 bases at V and 18 bases at J, with 17 bases between. This CDR3 is CASSPGASFPHF. The DNA for the CDR3 is TGTGCCAGCAGTCCCGGGGCATCTTTTCCCCACTTT.

This clonotype showed up many times. V gene TRBV7-2 combines with J gene TRBJ2-7, with 11 bases aligning to TRBD2. The CDR3 consists of 15 residues. Trimming cost V 2 bases and J 4 bases; bases outside gene matches: 4. The germline V gene encodes CDR1 SGHTA and CDR2 FQGNSA. CDR3 sequence reads: CASSLIAGGVYEQYF. The CDR3 DNA sequence: TGTGCCAGCAGCTTAATAGCGGGAGGGGTGTACGAGCAGTACTTC.

This clonotype was detected many times. The chain has TRBV10-3 and TRBJ2-1; D is ambiguous. V gave up 0 bases and J gave up 9 bases, with 9 bases separating them. This CDR3 has 13 amino acids. In germline, CDR1 is ENHRY, CDR2 SYGVKD. The CDR3 region is CAISESNIPEQFF. CDR3 bases: TGTGCCATCAGTGAGTCGAATATACCTGAGCAGTTCTTC.

A remark on this clonotype: One junction end disagrees with the germline gene, perhaps due to a read error. The rearrangement uses TRBV20-1 and TRBJ1-4; no clear D. The CDR3 runs to 14 residues. CDR1 and CDR2 from the germline V gene are DFQATT and SNEGSKA (reference sequence). The CDR3 sequence: CSARDGAGIEKLFF. As DNA, the CDR3 is TGCAGTGCTCGAGACGGTGCGGGGATTGAAAAACTGTTTTTT.

This clonotype was observed at least ten times. The chain carries TRBV19 and TRBJ1-1; the D is unclear. CDR1 is LNHDA and CDR2 is SQIVND in the germline V gene (reference sequence). Trimming left V 3 bases short and J 1 base short, with 9 bases between. The CDR3 extends over 14 amino acids. CDR3 DNA sequence: TGTGCCAGTAGTATCCCTATCAGGAACACTGAAGCTTTCTTT. This codes for CASSIPIRNTEAFF.

This clonotype was counted many times. The chain links TRBV6-2 or TRBV6-3 to TRBJ2-1, with TRBD2 matching over 8 bases. The CDR3 sequence is 18 residues long. The V segment lost 5 bases and the J segment 6 bases; nucleotides outside the gene matches: 18. Germline assignment: CDR1 MNHEY and CDR2 SVGEGT. The CDR3 nucleotides read TGTGCCAGCAGTACCCCGTCAACTTCGCGGGAGGTACTCAATGAGCAGTTCTTC. Amino acids: CASSTPSTSREVLNEQFF.

There are many counts of this clonotype. The gene calls are TRBV7-8 and TRBJ1-1; tentative D call: TRBD1 (5 bases). The CDR3 runs 13 residues. V lost 2 bases and J lost 10, with 14 bases in between. Per germline, CDR1 SGHVS and CDR2 FQNEAQ. Here the CDR3 DNA reads TGTGCCAGCAGCTTAAATACAGGCTTTCCAGCTTTCTTT. It translates to CASSLNTGFPAFF.

The chain joins TRBV19 to TRBJ2-7, with TRBD1 matching over 12 bases. CDR1 LNHDA and CDR2 SQIVND come from the germline V gene (reference sequence). This CDR3 has 16 residues. Trimming removed 6 bases from V and 3 bases from J; junction bases left unmatched: 9. The CDR3, as DNA: TGTGCCAGTAGAACGACCGGGACAGGGGGCATCTACGAGCAGTACTTC. It codes for CASRTTGTGGIYEQYF.

This clonotype has ten or more counts. The J gene is TRBJ1-1, the V gene TRBV6-5; no clear D gene. Germline CDR1 MNHEY, CDR2 SVGAGI. V dropped 6 bases and J dropped 11 bases, with 16 bases sitting between them. The CDR3 consists of 12 residues. The CDR3 DNA follows: TGTGCCAGCAGCAGATCGGAAGGAACGGCTTTCTTT. Protein: CASSRSEGTAFF.

This clonotype was found many times. CDR3 in DNA: TGTGCCAGCAGTTTGGGGAGGGGGCCAGTCAATGAGCAGTTCTTC. This sequence encodes CASSLGRGPVNEQFF. The chain is built from TRBV7-6 and TRBJ2-1; possibly TRBD1 or TRBD2 for D (7 bases each). The germline V and J ends were trimmed by 6 bases and 6 bases, with 18 bases remaining between them. CDR1 and CDR2 (germline): SGHVS, FNYEAQ. The CDR3 is 15 amino acids.

The sample holds a few counts of this clonotype. The chain links TRBV4-3 to TRBJ1-1, with TRBD1 matching over 7 bases. This CDR3 comprises 14 residues. V gave up 0 bases and J gave up 12 bases; unmatched junction bases: 10. CDR1 is LGHNA, CDR2 YSLEER, per germline. CDR3 bases: TGCGCCAGCAGCCAAGACTTGACAGGGAGTAGGACTTTCTTT. This codes for CASSQDLTGSRTFF.

This clonotype was seen ten or more times. The chain carries TRBV10-3 and TRBJ1-2; D gene ambiguous. Germline assignment: CDR1 ENHRY and CDR2 SYGVKD. The V end was cut by 0 bases, the J end by 4 bases, with 9 bases between. The length of the CDR3 is 14 residues. The CDR3 loop is CAISESGSVYGYTF. The CDR3 DNA is TGTGCCATCAGTGAGTCGGGCTCAGTCTATGGCTACACCTTC.

This clonotype was seen repeatedly, ten times or more. The chain uses TRBV20-1 and TRBJ2-7; 8 positions match TRBD1. The CDR3 runs 13 residues. Germline V gene data show CDR1 as DFQATT and CDR2 as SNEGSKA (reference sequence). V was clipped by 2 bases and J by 6 bases; unmatched bases: 6. CDR3 DNA sequence: TGCAGTGCTAGAATGGACAGGGAAATCGAGCAGTACTTC. Protein sequence: CSARMDREIEQYF.

This clonotype was seen ten or more times. The V call is TRBV10-3, the J call TRBJ2-1; 8 positions agree with TRBD2. The germline gives CDR1 ENHRY, CDR2 SYGVKD. The CDR3 extends over 18 amino acids. Unmatched junction bases numbered 12, after V lost 3 bases and J lost 2 bases. CDR3 nucleotides: TGTGCCATCAGTGATTTGGGATATGGGCGGGGGGCCTACAATGAGCAGTTCTTC. It is translated as CAISDLGYGRGAYNEQFF.

This clonotype was seen ten or more times. The junction departs from germline at one end; a sequencing error may be responsible. The chain recombines TRBV12-3 or TRBV12-4 with TRBJ1-5; 7 bases align to TRBD1. The CDR3 is 14 residues long. The CDR3 DNA sequence: TGTGCCAGCAGTACAGGGGCCAGCACTCAGCCCCAGCATTTT. Amino acids: CASSTGASTQPQHF.

Points on this clonotype: A much larger clone differs from this one at a single base, so this may be a read error. This chain connects TRBV5-1 to TRBJ2-7; D perhaps matches TRBD1 (6 bases). The CDR3 runs to 14 residues. CDR1 is SGHRS, CDR2 YFSETQ, per germline. The CDR3 sequence: CASSLETGNYEHYF. The CDR3, as DNA: TGCGCCAGCAGCTTAGAGACAGGAAACTACGAGCATTACTTC.

Concerning this clonotype: Given a much more abundant clone one base away, this may be a read error. This chain joins TRBV5-1 and TRBJ2-2; TRBD1 might be the D (6 bases). This CDR3 is 15 amino acids long. Germline V gives CDR1 SGHRS, CDR2 YFSETQ. V lost 3 bases, J lost 4 bases, and 13 bases lay in between. CDR3 in DNA: TGCGCCAGCAGCTCCGGGACACTGACCACCGGGGAGCTGTTTTTT. It specifies CASSSGTLTTGELFF.